The entry that follows covers one T cell receptor (beta chain) sequence. Its antigen is undetermined. The CDR3 totals 12 residues. The V end lost 7 bases, the J end lost 8 bases, and 15 bases lay between the germline ends. Germline CDR1 and CDR2: DFQATT and SNEGSKA (reference sequence). These data belong to a study of T cell repertoires and leukemia-associated antigens. Overall study results and limits: Whether expanded clones are antigen-specific and functional remains untested.

TCRdb re-derived calls from the 5' RACE reads in MiXCR, one entry per CDR3 protein. Among some 13,000 distinct CDR3 sequences listed, over 30% were seen once. The sequence derives from a female donor in good health. The gene calls are TRBV20-1 and TRBJ2-1, with D possibly being TRBD1 or TRBD2 (6 bases each). Source material: CD3+ T cells sorted from blood and cultured. The CDR3 sequence is CSEPGAVHEQFF. DNA for the CDR3: TGCAGTGAACCGGGGGCCGTGCATGAGCAGTTCTTC.